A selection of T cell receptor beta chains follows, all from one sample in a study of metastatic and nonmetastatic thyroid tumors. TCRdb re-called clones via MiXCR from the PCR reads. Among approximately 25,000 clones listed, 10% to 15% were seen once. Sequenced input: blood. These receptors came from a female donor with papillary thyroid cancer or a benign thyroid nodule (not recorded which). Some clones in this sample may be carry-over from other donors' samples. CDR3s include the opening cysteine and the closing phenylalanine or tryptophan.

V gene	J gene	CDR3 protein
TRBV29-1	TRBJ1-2	CSVQEGAYGYTF
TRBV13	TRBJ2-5	CASSYLRGPGQETQYF
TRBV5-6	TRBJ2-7	CASNVLGPGEQYF
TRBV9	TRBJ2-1	CASSVAYNEQFF
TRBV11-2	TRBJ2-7	CASSFGGVSSYEQYF
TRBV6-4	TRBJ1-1	CASSLQGGETEAFF
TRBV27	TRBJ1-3	CASSRTLSVSGNTIYF
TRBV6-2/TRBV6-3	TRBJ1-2	CASPLLPSRVFLYGYTF
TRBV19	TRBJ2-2	CASTLGLRTGELFF
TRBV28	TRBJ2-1	CASSFISAGLNNEQFF
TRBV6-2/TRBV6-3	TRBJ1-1	CASSLGGLTEAFF
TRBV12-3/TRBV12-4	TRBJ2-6	CASSPWGANSGANVLTF
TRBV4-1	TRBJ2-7	CASSQDLYEQYF
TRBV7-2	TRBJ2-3	CASSLAGPGGSRADTQYF
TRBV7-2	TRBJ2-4	CASSFLRAGLAKNIQYF
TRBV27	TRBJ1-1	CASSTRTEAFF
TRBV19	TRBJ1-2	CASTPKAQDVGGYTF
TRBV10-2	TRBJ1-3	CASSALTGNPGNTIYF
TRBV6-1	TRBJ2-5	CASNPAGRETQYF
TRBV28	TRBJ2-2	CASKLARQANTGELFF
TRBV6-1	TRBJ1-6	CASRARASPPLHF
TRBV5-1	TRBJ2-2	CASSPSGWLNTGELFF
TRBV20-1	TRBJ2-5	CSANHQGTQYF
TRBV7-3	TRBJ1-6	CASSAGGGVSPLHF
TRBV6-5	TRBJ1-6	CASSYSGDTANSPLHF
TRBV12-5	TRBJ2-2	CASGLGGTTGELFF
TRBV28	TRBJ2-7	CASSFPRQGGSYEQYF
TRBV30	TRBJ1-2	CAWSVGAGAVYGYTF
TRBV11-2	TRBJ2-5	CASSLGLLLSTQYF
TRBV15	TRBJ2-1	CATSRSAGGSSYNEQFF
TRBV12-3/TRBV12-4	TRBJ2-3	CASRNRVGTDTQYF
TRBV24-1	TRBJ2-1	CATNDFSGSNEQFF
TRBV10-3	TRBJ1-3	CATEDQSSGNTIYF
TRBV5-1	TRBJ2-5	CASSLGVGETQYF
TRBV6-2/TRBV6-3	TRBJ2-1	CASSYSSGYNEQFF
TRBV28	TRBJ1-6	CASSLTRQGARPLHF
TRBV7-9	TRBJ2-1	CASSNQGGSYNEQFF
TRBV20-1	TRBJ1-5	CSANTRWGNTDQPQHF
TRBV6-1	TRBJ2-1	CASRRQGDEQFF
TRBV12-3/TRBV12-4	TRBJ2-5	CASTLGLAGVETQYF
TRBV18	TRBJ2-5	CASSPVAGVRETQYF
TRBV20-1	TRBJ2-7	CSARAASLEQYF
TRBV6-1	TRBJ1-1	CAAAIDTAMNTEAFF
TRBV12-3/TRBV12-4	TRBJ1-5	CASSPGGGNQPQHF
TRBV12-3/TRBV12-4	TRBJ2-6	CASSPTTDGSSGANVLTF